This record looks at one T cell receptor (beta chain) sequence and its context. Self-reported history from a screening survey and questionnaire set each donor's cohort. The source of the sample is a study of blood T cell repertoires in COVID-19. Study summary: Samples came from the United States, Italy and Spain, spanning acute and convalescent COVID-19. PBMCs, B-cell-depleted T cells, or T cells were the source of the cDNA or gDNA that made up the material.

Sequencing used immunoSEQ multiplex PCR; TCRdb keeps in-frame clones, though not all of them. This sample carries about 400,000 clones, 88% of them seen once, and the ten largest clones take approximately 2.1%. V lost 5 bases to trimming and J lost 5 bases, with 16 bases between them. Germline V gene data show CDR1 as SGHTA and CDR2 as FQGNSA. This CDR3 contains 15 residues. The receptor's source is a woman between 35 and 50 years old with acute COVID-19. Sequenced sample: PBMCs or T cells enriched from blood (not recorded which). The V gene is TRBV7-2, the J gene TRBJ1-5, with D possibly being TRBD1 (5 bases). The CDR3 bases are TGTGCCAGCAGCCCGGCGCCAGGGCGGTATCAGCCCCAGCATTTT. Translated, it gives CASSPAPGRYQPQHF. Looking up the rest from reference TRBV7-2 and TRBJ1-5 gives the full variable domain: GAGVSQSPSNKVTEKGKDVELRCDPISGHTALYWYRQSLGQGLEFLIYFQGNSAPDKSGLPSDRFSAERTGGSVSTLTIQRTQQEDSAVYLCASSPAPGRYQPQHFGDGTRLSIL.